This T cell receptor (beta chain) was obtained from a study of Graves' ophthalmopathy and Graves' hyperthyroidism (dated by TCRdb to the late 2010s). About the study as a whole: Peripheral blood samples were taken at the time of initial diagnosis, before any treatment was given. To tell Graves' ophthalmopathy apart from Graves' hyperthyroidism, and to predict which patients would progress to ophthalmopathy, the study relied on TCR beta repertoire signatures. To explore V-J signatures that separate ophthalmopathy from hyperthyroidism, a discovery set of about 98 patients was enrolled, consisting of approximately 44 with ophthalmopathy and roughly 57 with stable hyperthyroidism. In total, 135 blood samples were TCR-sequenced: fewer than 50 ophthalmopathy, approximately 75 hyperthyroidism and roughly 17 hyperthyroidism-to-ophthalmopathy patients. For training and testing, the 95 to 100 patients in the discovery cohort were randomly divided in a 7:3 ratio. In five to seven hyperthyroidism patients, T-cell repertoires of thyroid tissue and blood were compared. Following sample collection, hyperthyroidism patients were given methimazole at a starting dose of 30 mg daily, and ophthalmopathy patients were given high-dose intravenous methylprednisolone. An independent validation cohort comprised some 18 hyperthyroidism patients and 15 to 17 patients who later progressed from hyperthyroidism to ophthalmopathy. What the authors observed across the whole study: No statistical method was used to predetermine the sample size, and group allocation was not hidden from the investigators. The 13-signature model separated ophthalmopathy from stable hyperthyroidism with 85% to 90% sensitivity and less than 83% specificity in cross-validation, and 80%/75% in the test set. In validation, the model predicted ophthalmopathy progression with about 71% sensitivity and approximately 78% specificity; eleven to twelve predicted patients were CT-confirmed with GO in a median of approximately six months. Most expanded thyroid clonotypes with frequency above 0.001 were also detected in blood, suggesting blood repertoires may reflect the thyroid immune response.

CDR1 and CDR2 are read off the germline V gene (reference sequence) as MNHEY and SMNVEV. From its cysteine to its phenylalanine, the CDR3 spans 15 amino acids. The sequence is cut down to CDR3 DNA, 45 bases in frame from base 1. At the junction V is shortened by 6 bases and J by 6 bases, with 18 bases in between. For repertoire sequencing, TCR beta CDR3 regions were amplified from RNA transcripts. The first round was an RT-PCR using HTBI primers with the Qiagen OneStep RT-PCR kit, and this first round was followed by a second-round multiplex PCR, then size selection and purification. Libraries were sequenced on an Illumina HiSeq2000 using paired-end 100 bp reads. The published analysis was carried out like this. SOAPnuke was used for read processing, and reads with adapters, uncalled bases, a mean Phred below 15, or no exact constant-primer or identifier match were discarded. High-quality paired reads were merged with COPE v1.2.5. Clonotypes were defined as unique nucleotide sequences and were aligned to IMGT TRB V, D and J references using MiTCR v1.1. The analysis was limited to V-J combinations with a frequency above 0.0001, which together covered just over 98% of the repertoires. A TCR clonal expansion and chaos score per V-J combination was defined as the ratio of F50 clonal expansion to chaos observed in the TCRdist matrix. Welch's t-statistics and random forest were used to reduce features to approximately 13 V-J combinations, which were fed into a naive Bayes classifier. The similarity between thyroid and blood repertoires was quantified using the Morisita-Horn index. Clones were called with MiXCR by TCRdb after fastp trimmed the public reads at Q25, and only in-frame beta chains were retained. Rows merge per CDR3 protein into single entries with the most common DNA and genes. The V and J calls reflect TCRdb's pipeline rather than the authors' work. This sample has about 370,000 distinct CDR3 sequences in its table, and 15% to 20% of those were observed once. About 1.6% of the sample comes from the top ten.

Ophthalmopathy patients were characterized by moderately to severely active disease, a Clinical Activity Score of at least 3, a NOSPECS grade of at least 4, and a disease duration under 3 months. Patients with other autoimmune diseases, uncontrolled infections, pregnancy or lactation were excluded. Diagnosis was based on clinical symptoms, serum thyroxine, TRAb, thyroid ultrasound and orbital computed tomography. PBMCs were isolated from approximately 10 ml of fresh peripheral blood by Ficoll-Paque density gradient centrifugation. Total RNA was extracted using Trizol reagent, and RNA quality was checked on an Agilent 2100 Bioanalyzer. This clonotype was counted at least ten times. This clone's antigen is unknown. No clone much larger than this one lies a single base away; base qualities are absent.

This sequence originates from a woman between 18 and 29 years old with Graves' ophthalmopathy. Donor details come from another sample of the same person, matched by shared clones. The chain uses TRBV27 and TRBJ2-4; the D gene is perhaps TRBD1 or TRBD2, as each covers 6 bases. The specimen was peripheral blood. The CDR3 sequence is CASSGLNEGGNIQYF. The sequence in DNA is TGTGCCAGCAGCGGACTTAATGAGGGGGGAAACATTCAGTACTTC.